The 13 T cell receptor beta chains below come from one sample, sequenced in a study of T cell repertoires in cytomegalovirus infection. Their target antigens are unknown. TCRdb analysed the reads with MiXCR anew, one entry per CDR3 protein. The table lists approximately 390,000 distinct CDR3 sequences, just under 35% of them singletons. Source: cultured PBMCs, taken from culture after CMV antigen stimulation. Receptor source: a human donor in good health (CMV status not recorded). Some clones in this sample may be carry-over from other donors' samples.

This clonotype has more than one count but fewer than ten. V usage is TRBV6-2 or TRBV6-3 and J usage is TRBJ2-7; tentatively, D is TRBD1 (6 bases). V was clipped by 0 bases and J by 2 bases, with 23 bases between them. CDR3 size: 19 residues. Germline V CDR1 and CDR2: MNHEY, SVGEGT. The CDR3 DNA follows: TGTGCCAGCAGTTACTCGATGAAGGTTGTCAGGGGAAACGCCTACGAGCAGTACGTC. This sequence encodes CASSYSMKVVRGNAYEQYV.

This clonotype turned up a few times. V is TRBV6-2 or TRBV6-3 and J is TRBJ1-2, with a possible D match to TRBD1 (6 bases). V was pared by 4 bases and J by 4 bases, with 19 bases between. Germline assignment: CDR1 MNHEY and CDR2 SVGEGT. The CDR3 is 16 amino acids. The CDR3 DNA is TGTGCCAGCAGTTCCCGGGGGCGCGTGGATTTCTATGGCTACACCTTC. Translated, it gives CASSSRGRVDFYGYTF.

This chain uses TRBV7-2 with TRBJ2-7; D may match TRBD1 or TRBD2 (6 bases each). The CDR3 totals 16 residues. CDR1 is SGHTA, CDR2 FQGNSA, per germline. V gave up 1 base and J gave up 2 bases, with 15 bases separating them. CDR3 nucleotide sequence: TGTGCCAGCAGCTTAGGAAATCCGGGGGCCACCTACGAGCAGTACTTC. It codes for CASSLGNPGATYEQYF.

This clonotype occurred a few times. J is TRBJ2-7 and V is TRBV19; 10 positions agree with TRBD1. Germline-derived CDR1 and CDR2 are LNHDA and SQIVND (reference sequence). Trimming at V came to 4 bases and at J to 1 base, leaving 4 bases not matched to a gene. The CDR3 length is 15 residues. CDR3 nucleotide sequence: TGTGCCAGTAGTAAAGGGACAGGGGCTTCCTACGAGCAGTACGTC. This codes for CASSKGTGASYEQYV.

This clonotype was observed a few times. The chain joins TRBV6-1 to TRBJ2-7; no clear D. The germline CDR1 and CDR2 sequences are MNHNS and SASEGT. V lost 7 bases and J lost 1, with 8 bases in between. The CDR3 consists of 12 residues. DNA for the CDR3: TGTGCCAGCATCGACCGATCCTACGAGCAGTACTTC. Translated, it gives CASIDRSYEQYF.

The chain uses TRBV24-1 and TRBJ2-1; TRBD2 agrees at 8 bases. The CDR3 totals 13 residues. The germline V gene has CDR1 KGHDR and CDR2 SFDVKD. V was pared by 3 bases and J by 12 bases, with 6 bases of the junction left unmatched. CDR3 loop: CATSDIAGWRQFF. The CDR3 nucleotides read TGTGCCACCAGTGATATAGCGGGATGGCGGCAGTTCTTC.

The chain carries TRBV9 and TRBJ2-7, with 7 bases identical to TRBD2. CDR3 length equals 15 residues. Losses at the gene ends were 4 bases for V and 1 base for J; bases not matched to a gene: 8. Per the germline V gene, CDR1 is SGDLS and CDR2 is YYNGEE. The CDR3 reads CASSRGVSGSYEQYF. The CDR3 coding sequence is TGTGCCAGCAGCCGGGGGGTCTCGGGGTCCTACGAGCAGTACTTC.

The V call is TRBV6-2 or TRBV6-3, the J call TRBJ2-7; tentative D call: TRBD2 (6 bases). V was pared by 0 bases and J by 4 bases, with 13 bases between. CDR3 length: 15 residues. CDR1 and CDR2 from the germline V gene are MNHEY and SVGEGT. CDR3 residues: CASSYSRGNQYEQYF. For the CDR3, the DNA is TGTGCCAGCAGTTACTCTCGGGGGAATCAATACGAGCAGTACTTC.

This clonotype was recorded a few times. The V and J genes are TRBV7-2 and TRBJ1-2; TRBD1 agrees at 8 bases. Germline V gene sequence: CDR1 SGHTA, CDR2 FQGNSA. V was pared by 5 bases and J by 2 bases, with 1 base of the junction left unmatched. CDR3 length equals 13 residues. The CDR3 loop reads CASSRDRNYGYTF. CDR3 coding DNA: TGTGCCAGCAGCCGGGACAGGAACTATGGCTACACCTTC. The variable domain in full, completed from reference TRBV7-2 and TRBJ1-2, reads GAGVSQSPSNKVTEKGKDVELRCDPISGHTALYWYRQSLGQGLEFLIYFQGNSAPDKSGLPSDRFSAERTGGSVSTLTIQRTQQEDSAVYLCASSRDRNYGYTFGSGTRLTVV.

The chain employs TRBV2 and TRBJ2-7; TRBD2 agrees at 10 bases. The germline gives CDR1 SNHLY, CDR2 FYNNEI. This CDR3 has 14 residues. Germline trimming cut 7 bases from V and 3 bases from J; bases unmatched to any gene: 6. CDR3 protein: CASTQLAGNYEQYF. The CDR3 coding sequence is TGTGCCAGCACTCAACTAGCGGGAAACTACGAGCAGTACTTC.

The chain combines TRBV10-2 with TRBJ2-3, with 8 bases that match TRBD1. Germline lookup yields CDR1 WSHSY and CDR2 SAAADI. J lost 6 bases, V lost 8 bases, and 7 bases had no gene match. The CDR3 extends over 13 amino acids. CDR3 in amino acids: CASDRGGIDTQYF. The CDR3 DNA is TGCGCCAGCGACAGGGGCGGGATTGATACGCAGTATTTT.

This chain joins TRBV4-1 and TRBJ2-7, with no clear D. Germline loops: CDR1 MGHRA, CDR2 YSYEKL. This CDR3 comprises 14 residues. V was clipped by 5 bases and J by 0 bases, with 11 bases between them. The CDR3 bases are TGCGCCAGCAGCGGCACTACGAGCTCCTACGAGCAGTACTTC. Amino acids: CASSGTTSSYEQYF.

This sequence joins TRBV7-2 and TRBJ1-2, with D perhaps matching TRBD1 (5 bases). The CDR3 runs to 13 residues. Germline V CDR1 and CDR2: SGHTA, FQGNSA. V lost 5 bases and J lost 4, with 11 bases in between. The CDR3 sequence: CASSVDSTYGYTF. CDR3 in DNA: TGTGCCAGCAGCGTCGACAGTACCTATGGCTACACCTTC.